The 7 T cell receptor beta chains listed next were all sequenced from one sample in a study of blood T cell repertoires in COVID-19. Measured with immunoSEQ multiplex PCR; TCRdb has only the in-frame clones, and not every one. The data contain about 190,000 clones, around four fifths of them seen just once; the ten biggest clones take up 2.8%. The sample was peripheral blood. These receptors were collected from a woman of 80 years or more with active or convalescent COVID-19.

The genes are TRBV23-1 and TRBJ2-7; TRBD1 matches 7 bases. TRBV23-1 is treated as an ORF (open reading frame) with a function not yet certain. CDR3 length equals 17 residues. V dropped 7 bases and J dropped 1; count of bases not matched to a gene: 16. The CDR3 loop is CASILIGGDYQSYEQYF. CDR3 bases: TGCGCCAGCATCCTTATAGGGGGCGACTATCAGTCCTACGAGCAGTACTTC.

This clone was detected only once. The V and J genes are TRBV6-5 and TRBJ1-2; no firm D call. Germline CDR1 is MNHEY and CDR2 is SVGAGI. The V end was cut by 4 bases, the J end by 1 base, with 10 bases between. There are 14 residues in the CDR3. The CDR3 loop is CASSWRADNYGYTF. In DNA form, the CDR3 reads TGTGCCAGCAGTTGGAGGGCGGATAACTATGGCTACACCTTC.

The chain carries TRBV6-5 and TRBJ2-4; no clear D. The CDR3 runs to 15 residues. Germline V gene lookup returns CDR1 MNHEY and CDR2 SVGAGI. V gave up 0 bases and J gave up 3 bases, with 9 bases separating them. The CDR3 nucleotides are TGTGCCAGCAGTTACTCGTCGCCCGGCAAAAACATTCAGTACTTC. Its translation: CASSYSSPGKNIQYF.

A single count supports this clone. The V call is TRBV6-6, the J call TRBJ2-6; TRBD1 matches 8 bases. J gave up 0 bases and V 5 bases, and 6 bases lay outside the gene matches. The CDR3 has 17 amino acids. In germline, CDR1 is MNHNY, CDR2 SVGAGI (reference sequence). Written as DNA, the CDR3 is TGTGCCAGCAGTCGACAGGGGACCAACTCTGGGGCCAACGTCCTGACTTTC. Encoded protein: CASSRQGTNSGANVLTF.

This chain links TRBV18 with TRBJ2-3; 7 bases match TRBD1. Germline V lookup: CDR1 KGHSH, CDR2 LQKENI. The CDR3 runs 15 residues. The V gene end was trimmed by 5 bases and the J gene end by 0 bases; junction bases not matched to a gene: 5. The CDR3: CASSTGQASTDTQYF. The CDR3 bases are TGTGCCAGCTCAACCGGACAGGCTAGCACAGATACGCAGTATTTT.

The V and J genes are TRBV30 and TRBJ1-5; unclear D gene. This CDR3 is 14 amino acids long. Deletions cut 2 bases from V and 4 bases from J, with 12 bases between. CDR1 is GTSNPN, CDR2 SVGIG, per germline (reference sequence). The CDR3, as DNA: TGTGCCTGGAGTTCCAGCGTGTTAAATCAGCCCCAGCATTTT. This codes for CAWSSSVLNQPQHF.

The chain uses TRBV5-6 and TRBJ1-6; D not certain. The germline gives CDR1 SGHDT, CDR2 YYEEEE. This CDR3 spans 13 amino acids. Trimming left V 3 bases short and J 7 bases short, with 8 bases between. The CDR3 is CASSSQWNSPLHF. CDR3 sequence (DNA): TGTGCCAGCAGCTCACAGTGGAATTCACCCCTCCACTTT.